This T cell receptor beta chain was sequenced for a study of shared clonotypes between healthy human individuals. Study-wide results and limits: The generation probabilities recorded for non-shared clonotypes fell below those of clonotypes shared by all four donors.

Remarks on this clone: What it recognizes is unknown.

Trimming cost V 4 bases and J 15 bases, with 21 bases left between them. Germline loops: CDR1 MDHEN, CDR2 SYDVKM. The CDR3 spans 14 residues. It was across several immunoSEQ plates that each subset's genomic DNA was evenly split. The protocol was immunoSEQ multiplex PCR, while the TCRdb copy is restricted to in-frame clones and leaves out a portion. The table lists about 2.3 million clones, 85% to 95% of them singletons. Input material: naive CD4+ T cells from PBMCs. Subset specified: CD45RA+ positively selected. The rearrangement uses TRBV28 and TRBJ1-4, with D unresolved. This sequence was found in a man younger than 35 in good health. Some clones in this sample may be carry-over from other donors' samples. The CDR3 is CASSSPGGRPRVFF. In DNA form, the CDR3 reads TGTGCCAGCAGTTCCCCTGGAGGACGTCCACGGGTGTTTTTT.